This T cell receptor (beta chain) was profiled in a study of T cell changes during pregnancy in multiple sclerosis. The protocol was immunoSEQ multiplex PCR, while the TCRdb copy is restricted to in-frame clones and leaves out a portion. The data show 100,000 or so clones, with nearly 95% seen just once and about 1.7% held by the top ten. Germline values: CDR1 MDHEN, CDR2 SYDVKM. Trimming pared 8 bases from V and 2 bases from J, leaving 7 bases between. This CDR3 spans 11 amino acids. Source: peripheral blood, taken after pregnancy. The receptor's source is a female donor in good health, enrolled as a control in a pregnancy study. The rearrangement links TRBV28 to TRBJ2-7, with D possibly being TRBD1 (5 bases). CDR3 region: CASLQAYEQYF. The CDR3 bases are TGTGCCAGCCTACAGGCCTACGAGCAGTACTTC.